This TCR beta chain was captured by sequencing in a study of blood T cells in healthy people across ages. General observations from the study: Diversity figures derived from one million T cells were judged to underestimate the true value. Samples with more naive T cells showed higher observed beta diversity.

With a J-beta primer mix and a sample-barcoded 5' primer, a second PCR ran about 7 to 12 cycles. A single record per CDR3 protein comes from TCRdb applying MiXCR to the 5' RACE reads. The data show about 780,000 distinct CDR3 sequences, more than 35% seen once. Isolation yielded PBMCs, at least 7 million per sample, in every case. V lost 3 bases, J lost 6 bases, and 7 bases stayed unmatched. Per germline, CDR1 SQVTM and CDR2 ANQGSEA. The CDR3 has 13 amino acids. This clonotype was counted only a few times. Its antigen is undetermined. The sequence derives from a man older than 75 in good health. The specimen sequenced was blood. The V and J genes are TRBV29-1 and TRBJ1-2; 7 bases align to TRBD1. CDR3: CSVERGQSHGYTF. CDR3 coding DNA: TGCAGCGTTGAGAGGGGACAGTCCCATGGCTACACCTTC.